The 30 T cell receptor beta chains in this list originate from one sample, sequenced in a study of cytomegalovirus exposure and HLA in healthy donors. The PCR made use of 60 Vbeta and 13 Jbeta primers. Clones were sequenced by immunoSEQ multiplex PCR, and TCRdb holds only the in-frame ones, with some missing. The table lists about 140,000 clones, around 75% of them singletons, with roughly 1.7% in the top ten. Sequenced input: PBMCs. These receptors came from a young woman in good health and CMV-seronegative.

This chain links TRBV6-5 with TRBJ2-3; D perhaps matches TRBD1 (6 bases). V was cut by 5 bases and J by 9 bases, with 18 bases left in between. The CDR3 covers 14 residues. From germline, CDR1 is MNHEY and CDR2 SVGAGI. CDR3 in amino acids: CASSVRRDKGTQYF. The CDR3 coding sequence is TGTGCCAGCAGTGTACGCCGGGACAAGGGAACGCAGTATTTT.

The chain recombines TRBV7-2 with TRBJ2-1; 9 bases match TRBD2. Losses at the gene ends were 1 base for V and 10 bases for J; bases not matched to a gene: 5. Per the germline V gene, CDR1 is SGHTA and CDR2 is FQGNSA. CDR3 length equals 14 residues. CDR3 protein: CASSLVSSGDEQFF. CDR3 DNA: TGTGCCAGCAGCTTAGTATCTAGCGGGGACGAGCAGTTCTTC.

The chain recombines TRBV28 with TRBJ1-1; 7 bases are a match to TRBD1. J gave up 1 base and V 6 bases, and 2 bases lay outside the gene matches. Germline V lookup: CDR1 MDHEN, CDR2 SYDVKM. This CDR3 region has 13 residues. CDR3 coding DNA: TGTGCCAGCAGCCGGGACAGGAACACTGAAGCTTTCTTT. This encodes CASSRDRNTEAFF.

A few counts support this clone. The chain joins TRBV6-1 to TRBJ1-1; no clear D. V lost 6 bases and J 10 bases, leaving 24 bases between the germline ends. The CDR3 is 15 residues long. Per the germline V gene, CDR1 is MNHNS and CDR2 is SASEGT. Here the CDR3 reads CASSEMEDGWAPAFF. For the CDR3, the DNA is TGTGCCAGCAGCGAGATGGAGGACGGTTGGGCTCCAGCTTTCTTT.

This clone appeared a single time. The chain employs TRBV29-1 and TRBJ2-5; D uncertain. Looked up from germline, CDR1 is SQVTM and CDR2 is ANQGSEA. Trimming removed 4 bases at V and 4 bases at J, with 13 bases between. This CDR3 comprises 13 residues. In nucleotides, the CDR3 is TGCAGCGTTGGTGCGCGACTTTCAGAGACCCAGTACTTC. It yields the protein CSVGARLSETQYF.

Only a few counts were recorded for this clone. This sequence joins TRBV6-5 and TRBJ1-2; D not resolved. Trimming removed 0 bases from V and 4 bases from J, with 12 bases in between. The CDR3 is 15 amino acids. Germline values: CDR1 MNHEY, CDR2 SVGAGI. In DNA form, the CDR3 reads TGTGCCAGCAGTTACTCCCGGGGAGACGCCTATGGCTACACCTTC. This encodes CASSYSRGDAYGYTF.

This chain connects TRBV28 to TRBJ2-1; 11 nucleotides align to TRBD2. Germline loops: CDR1 MDHEN, CDR2 SYDVKM. V lost 8 bases, J lost 0 bases, and 3 bases stayed unmatched. The CDR3 has 15 amino acids. The CDR3 is CASRTSGSSYNEQFF. For the CDR3, the DNA is TGTGCCAGCCGGACTAGCGGGTCCTCCTACAATGAGCAGTTCTTC.

The gene calls are TRBV2 and TRBJ1-2; 7 bases fit TRBD1. The CDR3 is 14 residues long. Germline values: CDR1 SNHLY, CDR2 FYNNEI. The J segment lost 6 bases and the V segment lost 6 bases, leaving 10 bases of the junction unmatched. The CDR3 spells CASSLDRAFDGYTF. CDR3 bases: TGTGCCAGCAGCCTTGACAGGGCCTTTGATGGCTACACCTTC.

The genes are TRBV6-1 and TRBJ2-7; D may be TRBD2 (6 bases). Germline CDR1 and CDR2: MNHNS and SASEGT. V was cut by 7 bases and J by 3 bases, with 16 bases left in between. The CDR3 runs 14 residues. CDR3 bases: TGTGCCAGCACCCAGACTAGGACAAGCTACGAGCAGTACTTC. This codes for CASTQTRTSYEQYF.

This chain connects TRBV6-6 to TRBJ1-3, with D possibly matching TRBD1 (6 bases). Between the trimmed V and J ends, which lost 2 bases and 3 bases, there was a span of 8 bases. The CDR3 loop spans 14 amino acids. The germline gives CDR1 MNHNY, CDR2 SVGAGI (reference sequence). CDR3 coding DNA: TGTGCCAGCAGTTACGGCAGGGGTGGAAACACCATATATTTT. The encoded protein is CASSYGRGGNTIYF.

This chain uses TRBV6-5 with TRBJ2-7, with a tentative D call TRBD2 (5 bases). Trimming left V 2 bases short and J 2 bases short, with 16 bases between. Germline-derived CDR1 and CDR2 are MNHEY and SVGAGI. CDR3 length: 16 amino acids. The CDR3 DNA follows: TGTGCCAGCAGTTACGCACCTTTATTAGCGACCTACGAGCAGTACGTC. It is translated as CASSYAPLLATYEQYV.

The V call is TRBV7-3, the J call TRBJ1-2; perhaps TRBD1 as D (5 bases). The CDR3 sequence is 15 residues long. V was shortened by 1 base and J by 1 base, with 10 bases between the two germline ends. The germline V gene encodes CDR1 SGHTA and CDR2 FQGTGA. This CDR3 reads CASSLNPGDNYGYTF. CDR3 nucleotide sequence: TGTGCCAGCAGCTTAAATCCGGGGGATAACTATGGCTACACCTTC.

This chain uses TRBV6-5 with TRBJ1-2, with TRBD1 matching 9 bases. The CDR3 contains 14 residues. Germline assignment: CDR1 MNHEY and CDR2 SVGAGI. V gave up 5 bases and J gave up 4 bases; unmatched junction bases: 5. The CDR3 nucleotides are TGTGCCAGCAGTCTGGGACAGGGAGGCTATGGCTACACCTTC. Amino acids: CASSLGQGGYGYTF.

The rearrangement uses TRBV5-6 and TRBJ1-5, with TRBD1 as a possible D gene (5 bases). Germline-derived CDR1 and CDR2 are SGHDT and YYEEEE. V was shortened by 2 bases and J by 2 bases, with 14 bases between the two germline ends. The CDR3 is 16 amino acids. This chain's CDR3 is CASSFRTPEGNQPQHF. The CDR3 DNA reads as TGTGCCAGCAGCTTTAGGACACCGGAAGGCAATCAGCCCCAGCATTTT.

Points on this clone: At one boundary the junction diverges from the germline segment, which might be a read error. The V call is TRBV7-7, the J call TRBJ2-2, with D possibly TRBD1 on 6 matching bases. The length of the CDR3 is 14 residues. The germline CDR1 and CDR2 sequences are SSHAT and FNYEAQ (reference sequence). The CDR3 loop is CASSPDSATGELFF. Written as DNA, the CDR3 is TGTGCTAGCAGCCCGGACAGCGCCACCGGGGAGCTGTTTTTT.

The J gene is TRBJ2-2, the V gene TRBV5-1; 9 bases line up with TRBD1. This CDR3 contains 16 residues. Germline V gene sequence: CDR1 SGHRS, CDR2 YFSETQ. With V trimmed by 3 bases and J by 3 bases, 6 bases remained unmatched. CDR3 nucleotide sequence: TGCGCCAGCAGCTCCACAGGGGGCGCCGACACCGGGGAGCTGTTTTTT. Translating gives CASSSTGGADTGELFF. Full variable domain (remainder filled in from reference TRBV5-1 and TRBJ2-2): KAGVTQTPRYLIKTRGQQVTLSCSPISGHRSVSWYQQTPGQGLQFLFEYFSETQRNKGNFPGRFSGRQFSNSRSEMNVSTLELGDSALYLCASSSTGGADTGELFFGEGSRLTVL.

The V call is TRBV5-4, the J call TRBJ2-2; tentative D call: TRBD1 (5 bases). CDR3 length: 13 residues. Between the trimmed V and J ends, which lost 0 bases and 5 bases, there was a span of 5 bases. Looked up from germline, CDR1 is SGHNT and CDR2 is YYREEE (reference sequence). The CDR3 DNA is TGTGCCAGCAGCTTGGGACAGACCGGGGAGCTGTTTTTT. It yields the protein CASSLGQTGELFF.

V and J are TRBV14 and TRBJ1-1; 10 nucleotides agree with TRBD1. The CDR3 length is 15 residues. V lost 1 base to trimming and J lost 5 bases; unmatched junction nucleotides: 4. The germline V gene encodes CDR1 SGHDN and CDR2 FVKESK. CDR3 coding DNA: TGTGCCAGCAGCCAAGCGGGGACAGGGGTTACTGAAGCTTTCTTT. Translating it yields CASSQAGTGVTEAFF. The full variable domain, its missing parts supplied by reference TRBV14 and TRBJ1-1, is EAGVTQFPSHSVIEKGQTVTLRCDPISGHDNLYWYRRVMGKEIKFLLHFVKESKQDESGMPNNRFLAERTGGTYSTLKVQPAELEDSGVYFCASSQAGTGVTEAFFGQGTRLTVV.

J is TRBJ2-1 and V is TRBV7-3; D gene uncertain. There are 15 residues in the CDR3. The ends were cut back, 5 bases at V and 2 bases at J, with 13 bases in the middle. Germline assignment: CDR1 SGHTA and CDR2 FQGTGA. As DNA, the CDR3 is TGTGCCAGCAGCCCCTCCTCGAGTCCCTACAATGAGCAGTTCTTC. Its protein product is CASSPSSSPYNEQFF.

The rearrangement links TRBV19 to TRBJ2-2, with 11 bases identical to TRBD1. The V segment lost 0 bases and the J segment 6 bases; nucleotides outside the gene matches: 6. The CDR3 extends over 17 amino acids. The germline V gene encodes CDR1 LNHDA and CDR2 SQIVND (reference sequence). This CDR3 reads CASSIDIWTGGPGELFF. The CDR3 bases are TGTGCCAGTAGTATAGACATATGGACAGGGGGCCCCGGGGAGCTGTTTTTT.

The rearrangement joins TRBV5-1 to TRBJ1-5; D is unresolved. Trimming left V 0 bases short and J 6 bases short, with 7 bases between. Germline CDR1 and CDR2: SGHRS and YFSETQ. This CDR3 contains 13 residues. The CDR3 DNA reads as TGCGCCAGCAGCTTGGATTGGGCTCAGCCCCAGCATTTT. Amino acids: CASSLDWAQPQHF.

The chain carries TRBV18 and TRBJ1-2, with a tentative D call TRBD1 (5 bases). Trimming shortened V by 5 bases and J by 5 bases, and 15 bases separated the two germline ends. Germline CDR1 and CDR2: KGHSH and LQKENI. The CDR3 consists of 14 residues. The CDR3 DNA reads TGTGCCAGCTCAGGAACCGACAGTTTTTATGGCTACACCTTC. This codes for CASSGTDSFYGYTF. The full variable domain, its missing parts supplied by reference TRBV18 and TRBJ1-2, is NAGVMQNPRHLVRRRGQEARLRCSPMKGHSHVYWYRQLPEEGLKFMVYLQKENIIDESGMPKERFSAEFPKEGPSILRIQQVVRGDSAAYFCASSGTDSFYGYTFGSGTRLTVV.

The rearrangement uses TRBV2 and TRBJ2-1; D possibly corresponds to TRBD2 (5 bases). With 11 bases removed from V and 6 bases from J, the gap between germline ends came to 17 bases. Germline lookup yields CDR1 SNHLY and CDR2 FYNNEI. The CDR3 is 13 residues long. The CDR3 nucleotides are TGTGCCTTTAGGGCCGGGATCGGCAATGAGCAGTTCTTC. It encodes CAFRAGIGNEQFF.

This rearrangement joins TRBV6-1 to TRBJ2-1; 9 nucleotides match TRBD1. Germline assignment: CDR1 MNHNS and CDR2 SASEGT. The CDR3 has 14 residues. Trimming removed 5 bases from V and 8 bases from J; junction bases left unmatched: 7. Written as DNA, the CDR3 is TGTGCCAGCAGTACAGGGGGCGCTGGGGATGAGCAGTTCTTC. This sequence encodes CASSTGGAGDEQFF.

This rearrangement joins TRBV28 to TRBJ1-2; D not certain. Germline V gene data show CDR1 as MDHEN and CDR2 as SYDVKM. V dropped 5 bases and J dropped 8 bases, with 9 bases sitting between them. The length of the CDR3 is 11 residues. The CDR3 is CASSPAQGYTF. DNA of the CDR3: TGTGCCAGCAGTCCCGCACAAGGCTACACCTTC.

The genes are TRBV5-6 and TRBJ1-1; a possible D gene is TRBD1 (5 bases). The CDR3 consists of 12 residues. Trimming removed 5 bases from V and 6 bases from J, with 11 bases in between. Germline CDR1 SGHDT, CDR2 YYEEEE. This CDR3 is CASRRGSAEAFF. In nucleotides, the CDR3 is TGTGCCAGCAGAAGGGGCTCGGCTGAAGCTTTCTTT.

The chain carries TRBV19 and TRBJ2-7; D is unresolved. V gave up 6 bases and J gave up 7 bases, with 19 bases separating them. The V gene's germline CDR1 is LNHDA and CDR2 SQIVND (reference sequence). CDR3 length: 14 amino acids. For the CDR3, the DNA is TGTGCCAGTAGCTCCGGGTCCTCCGTAGGTGAGCAGTACTTC. Translated: CASSSGSSVGEQYF.

The gene calls are TRBV28 and TRBJ2-5; TRBD1 agrees at 9 bases. V shed 5 bases and J 4 bases; nucleotides not matched to a gene: 2. The germline CDR1 and CDR2 sequences are MDHEN and SYDVKM. The CDR3 spans 13 residues. CDR3 sequence: CASSLQGAETQYF. CDR3 DNA: TGTGCCAGCAGTCTACAGGGGGCAGAGACCCAGTACTTC.

The rearrangement links TRBV6-5 to TRBJ2-5, with 9 bases lining up with TRBD2. The CDR3 totals 12 residues. Germline values: CDR1 MNHEY, CDR2 SVGAGI. With 7 bases clipped from V and 5 bases from J, the junction kept 2 bases outside the gene matches. The CDR3 here is CASTSGGETQYF. The CDR3 DNA reads TGTGCCAGCACCAGCGGGGGGGAGACCCAGTACTTC.

The V and J genes are TRBV7-9 and TRBJ1-2, with 8 nucleotides matching TRBD1. Germline-derived CDR1 and CDR2 are SEHNR and FQNEAQ (reference sequence). V lost 5 bases, J lost 8 bases, and 4 bases stayed unmatched. There are 12 residues in the CDR3. DNA for the CDR3: TGTGCCAGCAGCCCGACAGGGGAGGGCTACACCTTC. This sequence encodes CASSPTGEGYTF.